The clone carrying this T cell receptor (beta chain) has ten or more counts. Its antigen is as yet unknown. Individual cDNA molecules were tagged with unique molecular identifiers. TCRdb independently ran MiXCR on the 5' RACE reads; one entry per CDR3 protein. The sample lists tens of thousands of distinct CDR3 sequences, around 6% occurring once. The sample belongs to a study of early T cells in non-severe SARS-CoV-2 infection. Study background: Sequenced bulk RNA came from whole blood that was unsorted, and chains were unpaired. Study outcomes and limitations: In VDJdb matching, anti-spike CD8 responses were favored while private and CD4 specificities went missing.

The CDR3 is 17 amino acids. Unmatched junction bases numbered 13, after V lost 1 base and J lost 7 bases. From germline, CDR1 is SGHRS and CDR2 YFSETQ. Sequencing input: whole blood. The TCR originated in an adult who was a healthcare worker with PCR-confirmed SARS-CoV-2 infection or an uninfected control (not recorded which). This chain uses TRBV5-1 with TRBJ2-3; 9 positions agree with TRBD2. The chain's CDR3 is CASSLRPQRGASYTQYF. In nucleotides, the CDR3 is TGCGCCAGCAGCTTGCGCCCGCAGCGGGGGGCATCCTATACGCAGTATTTT.